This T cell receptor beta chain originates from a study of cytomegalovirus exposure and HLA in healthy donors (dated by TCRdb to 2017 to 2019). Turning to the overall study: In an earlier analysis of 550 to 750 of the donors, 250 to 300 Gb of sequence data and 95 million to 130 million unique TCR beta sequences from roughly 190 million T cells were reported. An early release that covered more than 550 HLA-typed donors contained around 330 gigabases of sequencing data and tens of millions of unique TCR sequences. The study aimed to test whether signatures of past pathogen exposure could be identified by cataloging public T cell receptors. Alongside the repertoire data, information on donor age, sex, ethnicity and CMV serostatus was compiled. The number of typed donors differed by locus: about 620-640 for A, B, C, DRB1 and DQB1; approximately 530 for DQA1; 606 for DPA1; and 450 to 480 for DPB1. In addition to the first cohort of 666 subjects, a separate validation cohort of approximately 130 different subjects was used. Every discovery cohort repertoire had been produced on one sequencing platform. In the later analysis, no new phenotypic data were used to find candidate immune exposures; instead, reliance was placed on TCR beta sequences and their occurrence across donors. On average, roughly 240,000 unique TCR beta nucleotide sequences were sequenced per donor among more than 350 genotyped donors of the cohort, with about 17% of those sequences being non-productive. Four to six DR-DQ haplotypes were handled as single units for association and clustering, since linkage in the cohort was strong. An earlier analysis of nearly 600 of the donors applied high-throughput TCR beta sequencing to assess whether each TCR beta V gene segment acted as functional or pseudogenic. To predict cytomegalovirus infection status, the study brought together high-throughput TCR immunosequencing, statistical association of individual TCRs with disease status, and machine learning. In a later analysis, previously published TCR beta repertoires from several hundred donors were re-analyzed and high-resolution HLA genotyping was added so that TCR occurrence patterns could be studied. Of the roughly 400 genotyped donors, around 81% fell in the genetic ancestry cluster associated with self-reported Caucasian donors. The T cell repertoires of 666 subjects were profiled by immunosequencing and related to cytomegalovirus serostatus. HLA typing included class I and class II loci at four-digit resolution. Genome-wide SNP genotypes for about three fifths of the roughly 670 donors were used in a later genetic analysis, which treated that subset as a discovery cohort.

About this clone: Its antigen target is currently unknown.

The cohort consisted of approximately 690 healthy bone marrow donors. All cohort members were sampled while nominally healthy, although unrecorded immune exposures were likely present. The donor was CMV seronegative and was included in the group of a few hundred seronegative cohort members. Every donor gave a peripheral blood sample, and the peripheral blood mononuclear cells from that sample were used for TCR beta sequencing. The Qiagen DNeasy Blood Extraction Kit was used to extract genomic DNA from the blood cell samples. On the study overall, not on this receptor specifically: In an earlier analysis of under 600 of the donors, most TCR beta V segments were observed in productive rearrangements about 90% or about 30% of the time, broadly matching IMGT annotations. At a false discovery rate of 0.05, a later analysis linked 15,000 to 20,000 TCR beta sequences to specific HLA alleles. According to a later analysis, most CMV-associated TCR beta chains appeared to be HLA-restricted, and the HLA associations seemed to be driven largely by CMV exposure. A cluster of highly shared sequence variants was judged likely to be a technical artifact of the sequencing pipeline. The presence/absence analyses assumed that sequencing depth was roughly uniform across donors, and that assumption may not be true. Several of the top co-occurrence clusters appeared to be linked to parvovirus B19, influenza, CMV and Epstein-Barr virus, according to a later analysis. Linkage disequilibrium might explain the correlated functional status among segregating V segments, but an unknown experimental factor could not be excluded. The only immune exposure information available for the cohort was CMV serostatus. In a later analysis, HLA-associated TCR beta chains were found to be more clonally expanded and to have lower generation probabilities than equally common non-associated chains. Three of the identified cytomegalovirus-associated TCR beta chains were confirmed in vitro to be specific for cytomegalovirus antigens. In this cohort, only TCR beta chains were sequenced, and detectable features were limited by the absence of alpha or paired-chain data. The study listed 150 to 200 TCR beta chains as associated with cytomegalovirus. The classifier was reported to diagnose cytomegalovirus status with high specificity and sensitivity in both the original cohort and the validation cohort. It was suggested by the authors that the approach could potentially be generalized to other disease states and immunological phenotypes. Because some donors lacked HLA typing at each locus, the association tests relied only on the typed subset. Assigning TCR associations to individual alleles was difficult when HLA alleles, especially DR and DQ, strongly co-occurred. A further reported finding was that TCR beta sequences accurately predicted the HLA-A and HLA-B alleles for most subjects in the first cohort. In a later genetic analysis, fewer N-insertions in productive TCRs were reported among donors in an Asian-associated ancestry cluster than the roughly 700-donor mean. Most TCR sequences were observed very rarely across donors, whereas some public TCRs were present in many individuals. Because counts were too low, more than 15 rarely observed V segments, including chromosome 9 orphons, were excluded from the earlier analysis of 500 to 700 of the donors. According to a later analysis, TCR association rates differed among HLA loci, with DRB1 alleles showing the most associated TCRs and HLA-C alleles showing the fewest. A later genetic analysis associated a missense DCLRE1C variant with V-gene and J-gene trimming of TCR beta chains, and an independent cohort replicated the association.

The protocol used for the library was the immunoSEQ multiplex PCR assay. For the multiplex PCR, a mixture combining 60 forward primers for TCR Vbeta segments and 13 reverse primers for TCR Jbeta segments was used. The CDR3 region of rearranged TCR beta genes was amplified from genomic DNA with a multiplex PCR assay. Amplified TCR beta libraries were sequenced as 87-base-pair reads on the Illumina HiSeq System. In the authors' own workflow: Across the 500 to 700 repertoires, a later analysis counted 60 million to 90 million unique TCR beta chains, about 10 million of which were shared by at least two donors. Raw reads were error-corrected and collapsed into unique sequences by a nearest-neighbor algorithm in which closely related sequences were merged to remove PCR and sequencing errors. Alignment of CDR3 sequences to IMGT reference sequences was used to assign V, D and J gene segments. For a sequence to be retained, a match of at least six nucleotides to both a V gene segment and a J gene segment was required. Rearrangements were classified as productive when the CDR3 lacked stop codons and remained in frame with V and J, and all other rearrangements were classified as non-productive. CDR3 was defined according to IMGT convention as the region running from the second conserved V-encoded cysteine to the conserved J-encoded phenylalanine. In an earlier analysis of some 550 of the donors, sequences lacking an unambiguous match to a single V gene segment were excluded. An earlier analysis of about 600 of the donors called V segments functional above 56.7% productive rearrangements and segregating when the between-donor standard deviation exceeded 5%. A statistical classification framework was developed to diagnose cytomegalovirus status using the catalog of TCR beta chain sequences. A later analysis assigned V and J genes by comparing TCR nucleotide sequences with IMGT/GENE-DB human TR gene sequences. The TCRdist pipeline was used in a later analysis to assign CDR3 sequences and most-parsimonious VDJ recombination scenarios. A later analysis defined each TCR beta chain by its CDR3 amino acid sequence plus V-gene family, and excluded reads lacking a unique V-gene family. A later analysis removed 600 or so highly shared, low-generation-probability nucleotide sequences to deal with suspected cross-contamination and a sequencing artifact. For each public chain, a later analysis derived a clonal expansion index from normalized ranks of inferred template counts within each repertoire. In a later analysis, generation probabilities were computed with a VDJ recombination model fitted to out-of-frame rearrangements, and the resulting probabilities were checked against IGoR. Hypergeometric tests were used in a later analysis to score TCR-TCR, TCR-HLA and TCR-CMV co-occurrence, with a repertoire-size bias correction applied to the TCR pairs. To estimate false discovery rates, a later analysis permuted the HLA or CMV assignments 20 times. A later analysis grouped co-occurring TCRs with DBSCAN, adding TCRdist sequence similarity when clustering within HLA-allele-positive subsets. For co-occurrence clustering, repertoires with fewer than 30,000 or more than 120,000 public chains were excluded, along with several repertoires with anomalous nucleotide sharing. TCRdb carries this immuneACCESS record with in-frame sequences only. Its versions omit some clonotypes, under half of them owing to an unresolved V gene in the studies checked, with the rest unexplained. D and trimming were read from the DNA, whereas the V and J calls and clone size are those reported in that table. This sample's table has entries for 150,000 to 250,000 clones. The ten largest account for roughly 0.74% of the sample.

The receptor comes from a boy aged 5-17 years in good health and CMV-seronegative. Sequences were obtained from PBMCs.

Here the CDR3 is given as CASSQDVGPSYGYTF. The bases read TGTGCCAGCAGCCAAGATGTGGGGCCTTCCTATGGCTACACCTTC. The sequence joins TRBV14 to TRBJ1-2; a tentative D match to TRBD1 spans 5 bases. V lost 0 bases and J lost 4 bases; the stretch between them is 12 bases long. The CDR3 contains 15 residues, cysteine and phenylalanine counted. The read is trimmed to its CDR3 DNA, 45 bases read in frame from base 1. From the germline V gene, CDR1 is SGHDN and CDR2 is FVKESK.